Each of the 4 T cell receptor beta chains below was sequenced from the same sample in a study of OX40 agonist ivuxolimab in advanced cancers. Here immunoSEQ multiplex PCR was the method, and the copy in TCRdb shows in-frame clones only, minus some. The table shows 50,000 to 65,000 clones, with around nine tenths occurring only once. The starting material was CD4+ or CD8+ T cells sorted from blood, obtained in a trial of the OX40 agonist ivuxolimab. The receptors come from an adult with an advanced solid tumor such as melanoma, head and neck, liver or kidney cancer.

The chain employs TRBV5-1 and TRBJ2-3, with D perhaps being TRBD1 or TRBD2 (5 bases each). CDR1 is SGHRS, CDR2 YFSETQ, per germline. Trimming stripped 6 bases from V and 2 bases from J, with 16 bases between. The CDR3 is 15 amino acids. CDR3 DNA sequence: TGCGCCAGCAACCTCTTTGGGGGAGCCACAGATACGCAGTATTTT. Translation: CASNLFGGATDTQYF.

There are a few counts of this clone. The chain has TRBV30 and TRBJ1-5; no clear D gene. Trimming left V 1 base short and J 7 bases short, with 14 bases between. Per the germline V gene, CDR1 is GTSNPN and CDR2 is SVGIG (reference sequence). The CDR3 sequence is 14 residues long. CDR3 protein: CAWSGTLRSQPQHF. DNA of the CDR3: TGTGCCTGGAGTGGGACCCTCCGCAGCCAGCCCCAGCATTTT. The whole variable domain, filled in from reference TRBV30 and TRBJ1-5, reads SQTIHQWPATLVQPVGSPLSLECTVEGTSNPNLYWYRQAAGRGLQLLFYSVGIGQISSEVPQNLSASRPQDRQFILSSKKLLLSDSGFYLCAWSGTLRSQPQHFGDGTRLSIL.

The chain recombines TRBV18 with TRBJ2-1; the D is unclear. Germline V gene sequence: CDR1 KGHSH, CDR2 LQKENI. Trimming left V 3 bases short and J 2 bases short, with 17 bases between. The CDR3 sequence is 17 residues long. CDR3: CASSPTSGLSTYNEQFF. CDR3 sequence (DNA): TGTGCCAGCTCACCCACCTCTGGGCTCTCCACCTACAATGAGCAGTTCTTC. Combining the CDR3 with reference TRBV18 and TRBJ2-1 gives the whole variable domain NAGVMQNPRHLVRRRGQEARLRCSPMKGHSHVYWYRQLPEEGLKFMVYLQKENIIDESGMPKERFSAEFPKEGPSILRIQQVVRGDSAAYFCASSPTSGLSTYNEQFFGPGTRLTVL.

The chain couples TRBV28 to TRBJ2-5, with TRBD2 identical over 13 bases. Trimming at V came to 0 bases and at J to 1 base, leaving 2 bases not matched to a gene. This CDR3 is built from 17 residues. CDR1 is MDHEN, CDR2 SYDVKM, per germline. The CDR3 here is CASSLWTSGGSQETQYF. The CDR3 region has the DNA TGTGCCAGCAGTTTATGGACTAGCGGGGGGTCCCAAGAGACCCAGTACTTC.